The source of this TCR beta chain is a study of regulatory T cells in long-lasting Graves disease. Germline assignment: CDR1 SGHTA and CDR2 FQGTGA. The CDR3 has 14 amino acids. Trimming removed 2 bases from V and 2 bases from J, with 8 bases in between. Construction of TCR beta libraries relied on iRepertoire HTBI primers and on Arm-PCR targeting CDR3 regions. TCRdb called the multiplex PCR reads again in MiXCR, with one record for every CDR3 protein. The sample gives roughly 350,000 distinct CDR3 sequences, over 15% of which show up once; just under 30% is in the top ten. Stated time point: newly diagnosed GD, antithyroid drugs for less than 3 months. PBMC-extracted RNA yielded the TCR library. This clonotype was picked up many times. The same sample was also used in a study of T cells in Graves' hyperthyroidism and ophthalmopathy.

Sequenced here: peripheral blood mononuclear cells (PBMCs), sampled at new diagnosis, from a patient treated with antithyroid drugs. The genes are TRBV7-3 and TRBJ2-3; no clear D gene. This receptor was taken from a man in his forties or fifties with Graves disease. The CDR3 region has the DNA TGTGCCAGCAGCTTATACAGTTCCACAGATACGCAGTATTTT. The encoded protein is CASSLYSSTDTQYF.